This T cell receptor (beta chain) is from a study of T cells in Graves' hyperthyroidism and ophthalmopathy. V was shortened by 2 bases and J by 10 bases, with 8 bases between the two germline ends. There are 11 residues in the CDR3. CDR1 SGHTA and CDR2 FQGNSA come from the germline V gene. This clonotype came up a few times. TCR beta CDR3 regions were amplified from RNA transcripts. First-round RT-PCR targeting the TCR CDR3 was performed with the HTBI primer set. TCRdb reanalysed the multiplex PCR reads using MiXCR and keeps one entry per CDR3 protein. The data show fewer than 450,000 distinct CDR3 sequences, around 20% seen once. Orbital computed tomography, thyroid ultrasound, serum thyroxine and TRAb, and clinical symptoms together informed the diagnoses.

The sequenced material came from blood. This TCR was sampled from a man between 18 and 35 years old with Graves' ophthalmopathy. The chain couples TRBV7-2 to TRBJ1-1; the D is unclear. The CDR3 protein is CASSLNNAAFF. CDR3 sequence (DNA): TGTGCCAGCAGCTTAAATAATGCAGCTTTCTTT. Full variable domain (outside the CDR3, taken from reference TRBV7-2 and TRBJ1-1): GAGVSQSPSNKVTEKGKDVELRCDPISGHTALYWYRQSLGQGLEFLIYFQGNSAPDKSGLPSDRFSAERTGGSVSTLTIQRTQQEDSAVYLCASSLNNAAFFGQGTRLTVV.